This passage covers 4 T cell receptor beta chains from one sample sequenced in a study of T cell repertoires in cytomegalovirus infection (dated by TCRdb to between 2019 and 2020). The sample was run on an Illumina HiSeq 1500. The public sequencing data were trimmed at Q25 with fastp and processed into clonotypes with MiXCR by TCRdb, which kept only in-frame beta chains. Each CDR3 protein appears once, grouped with its most common genes and DNA. The sample table lists 200,000 to 300,000 distinct CDR3 sequences, around 9% of them with a count of one. Around 15% of the sample belongs to the ten largest clones. Sequenced input: PBMCs. These receptors were collected from a human donor in good health (CMV status not recorded). Some clones in this sample may be carry-over from other donors' samples.

This clonotype was seen a handful of times. The chain carries TRBV12-3 or TRBV12-4 and TRBJ2-1; D is unresolved. CDR3 length: 13 amino acids. The V end was cut by 4 bases, the J end by 6 bases, with 10 bases between. CDR3 DNA: TGTGCCAGCAGTTCCGGCGTGGGCAATGAGCAGTTCTTC. This gives the protein CASSSGVGNEQFF.

This clonotype was counted at least ten times. The chain joins TRBV7-2 to TRBJ1-1; tentatively, D is TRBD1 (5 bases). CDR1 is SGHTA, CDR2 FQGNSA, per germline. The V and J ends lost 5 bases and 4 bases respectively, with 17 bases between them. This CDR3 comprises 15 residues. The CDR3 region has the DNA TGTGCCAGCAGCCCTCCGAGGGGTGAGGGCACTGAAGCTTTCTTT. Its protein product is CASSPPRGEGTEAFF.

This clonotype has a handful of counts. The rearrangement joins TRBV7-2 to TRBJ1-5, with a possible D match to TRBD1 (5 bases). Between the trimmed V and J ends, which lost 1 base and 6 bases, there was a span of 7 bases. Per germline, CDR1 SGHTA and CDR2 FQGNSA. The CDR3 has 13 residues. CDR3 sequence reads: CASSLDGAQPQHF. The CDR3 DNA reads as TGTGCCAGCAGCTTAGATGGGGCTCAGCCCCAGCATTTT.

This clonotype has a count of ten or more. The chain combines TRBV7-2 with TRBJ2-7; D is undetermined. V lost 1 base, J lost 3 bases, and 10 bases lay in between. Germline CDR1 reads SGHTA; CDR2 reads FQGNSA. The CDR3 is 14 residues long. CDR3: CASSLGSVGYEQYF. The CDR3 bases are TGTGCCAGCAGCTTAGGCTCAGTAGGCTACGAGCAGTACTTC.